One and the same sample provided the 20 T cell receptor beta chains below, sequenced in a study of blood T cell repertoires in COVID-19. Measured with immunoSEQ multiplex PCR; TCRdb has only the in-frame clones, and not every one. The sample shows a few hundred thousand clones, about 84% of them seen only once. Sequenced: PBMCs or T cells enriched from blood (not recorded which). The origin of the receptors is a man younger than 45 with acute COVID-19.

This clone showed up just a few times. The V and J genes are TRBV3-1 (or the pseudogene TRBV3-2) and TRBJ1-1; TRBD1 is a possible D gene (5 bases). There are 14 residues in the CDR3. V lost 2 bases, J lost 0 bases, and 7 bases lay in between. Germline values: CDR1 LGHDT, CDR2 YNNKEL (reference sequence). Here the CDR3 reads CASSQRTMNTEAFF. The CDR3 DNA follows: TGTGCCAGCAGCCAACGGACAATGAACACTGAAGCTTTCTTT.

This clone is deemed medium-sized. V gene TRBV6-1 combines with J gene TRBJ2-5; perhaps TRBD2 as D (5 bases). V lost 5 bases to trimming and J lost 4 bases, with 17 bases between them. CDR3 length: 15 residues. Germline lookup yields CDR1 MNHNS and CDR2 SASEGT. Here the CDR3 reads CASSFTRSLGETQYF. CDR3 bases: TGTGCCAGCAGTTTTACTAGGAGTCTGGGAGAGACCCAGTACTTC.

V is TRBV5-1 and J is TRBJ1-2; 7 nucleotides match TRBD1. CDR3 length equals 18 residues. CDR1 is SGHRS, CDR2 YFSETQ, per germline. V lost 1 base and J lost 1; bases outside the gene matches: 13. The CDR3 protein is CASSLLGDSKTLNYGYTF. For the CDR3, the DNA is TGCGCCAGCAGCTTGCTGGGGGACAGCAAAACTCTTAACTATGGCTACACCTTC.

The chain carries TRBV7-2 and TRBJ1-6, with no clear D. Trimming cost V 4 bases and J 2 bases, with 12 bases left between them. CDR3 length: 16 amino acids. CDR1 and CDR2 (germline): SGHTA, FQGNSA. CDR3 DNA sequence: TGTGCCAGCAGCTACAACGATCGGGCCTATAATTCACCCCTCCACTTT. Its protein is CASSYNDRAYNSPLHF.

The chain recombines TRBV11-2 with TRBJ2-7; no definite D call. CDR3 length: 12 residues. V shed 1 base and J shed 3 bases, with 4 bases lying between them. Looked up from germline, CDR1 is SGHAT and CDR2 is FQNNGV. The CDR3 sequence: CASSLASYEQYF. The CDR3, as DNA: TGTGCCAGCAGCTTAGCCAGCTACGAGCAGTACTTC.

The CDR3 sequence is CASSQVDKSSPLHF. In DNA, the CDR3 is TGTGCCAGCAGCCAAGTAGACAAAAGTTCACCCCTCCACTTT. The rearrangement joins TRBV14 to TRBJ1-6; no reliable D call. This CDR3 region has 14 residues. Deletions cut 1 base from V and 9 bases from J, with 10 bases between. Germline lookup yields CDR1 SGHDN and CDR2 FVKESK.

The V gene is TRBV19, the J gene TRBJ2-5; possible D gene TRBD1, 6 bases. The germline V gene has CDR1 LNHDA and CDR2 SQIVND (reference sequence). The length of the CDR3 is 14 residues. Trimming took off 4 bases at V and 2 bases at J, with 11 bases between the two ends. CDR3 region: CASSTPGQQETQYF. The DNA for the CDR3 is TGTGCCAGTAGTACTCCGGGACAACAAGAGACCCAGTACTTC.

The chain combines TRBV12-5 with TRBJ1-2; D remains unclear. The germline V gene has CDR1 LGHNT and CDR2 FRNRAP. V lost 5 bases and J lost 10, with 20 bases in between. The CDR3 covers 14 residues. The CDR3 reads CASGRVVRGEDYTF. CDR3 nucleotides: TGTGCTAGTGGTAGAGTCGTACGGGGTGAGGACTACACCTTC.

The rearrangement joins TRBV28 to TRBJ1-1; 10 bases map to TRBD1. CDR3 length: 13 amino acids. CDR1 MDHEN and CDR2 SYDVKM come from the germline V gene. Trimming removed 3 bases from V and 10 bases from J; junction bases left unmatched: 5. This CDR3 reads CASSLDRGVGAFF. CDR3 nucleotide sequence: TGTGCCAGCAGTTTGGACAGGGGGGTAGGAGCTTTCTTT.

This rearrangement joins TRBV11-3 to TRBJ1-1; weak D call: TRBD1 (6 bases). The CDR3 extends over 13 amino acids. CDR1 and CDR2 from the germline V gene are SGHNT and YENEEA. Trimming removed 2 bases from V and 4 bases from J, with 8 bases in between. This chain's CDR3 is CASSLRRGTEAFF. CDR3 nucleotides: TGTGCCAGCAGCTTACGCAGGGGCACTGAAGCTTTCTTT.

V and J are TRBV5-4 and TRBJ2-7; 9 nucleotides agree with TRBD1. CDR1 and CDR2 (germline): SGHNT, YYREEE (reference sequence). The CDR3 consists of 14 residues. V trimming: 4 bases; J trimming: 5 bases; junction bases outside the gene matches: 7. DNA for the CDR3: TGTGCCAGCAGCAGCAGACAGGGGGACCACGAGCAGTACTTC. Translated, it gives CASSSRQGDHEQYF. The full variable domain, in which reference TRBV5-4 and TRBJ2-7 provide the parts outside the CDR3, is ETGVTQSPTHLIKTRGQQVTLRCSSQSGHNTVSWYQQALGQGPQFIFQYYREEENGRGNFPPRFSGLQFPNYSSELNVNALELDDSALYLCASSSRQGDHEQYFGPGTRLTVT.

This clone occurred once. This sequence joins TRBV7-3 and TRBJ2-1; possible D gene TRBD1, 6 bases. Germline loops: CDR1 SGHTA, CDR2 FQGTGA. This CDR3 comprises 17 residues. The germline V and J ends were trimmed by 1 base and 1 base, with 14 bases remaining between them. The CDR3 region has the DNA TGTGCCAGCAGCTTAAAGCAGGGGCCCTCATCCTACAATGAGCAGTTCTTC. Amino acids: CASSLKQGPSSYNEQFF.

J is TRBJ1-4 and V is TRBV7-9; 9 bases fit TRBD1. The germline V gene encodes CDR1 SEHNR and CDR2 FQNEAQ (reference sequence). There are 14 residues in the CDR3. V shed 6 bases, J shed 3 bases, and the junction held 2 bases outside the gene matches. The CDR3 DNA follows: TGTGCCAGCAGTGGGGACAGGGCTAATGAAAAACTGTTTTTT. Residues: CASSGDRANEKLFF. Variable domain in full (rest from reference TRBV7-9 and TRBJ1-4): DTGVSQNPRHKITKRGQNVTFRCDPISEHNRLYWYRQTLGQGPEFLTYFQNEAQLEKSRLLSDRFSAERPKGSFSTLEIQRTEQGDSAMYLCASSGDRANEKLFFGSGTQLSVL.

V gene TRBV5-1 combines with J gene TRBJ2-3, with 13 bases that match TRBD2. V dropped 0 bases and J dropped 5; count of bases not matched to a gene: 6. The CDR3 runs to 17 residues. CDR1 is SGHRS and CDR2 is YFSETQ in the germline V gene. CDR3 nucleotides: TGCGCCAGCAGCTTGGGACTAGCGGGGGGATTGATAGATACGCAGTATTTT. It codes for CASSLGLAGGLIDTQYF.

The chain links TRBV11-2 to TRBJ1-5; 7 nucleotides line up with TRBD1. Germline assignment: CDR1 SGHAT and CDR2 FQNNGV. Trimming at V came to 5 bases and at J to 0 bases, leaving 7 bases not matched to a gene. This CDR3 is 16 amino acids long. CDR3 nucleotide sequence: TGTGCCAGCAGCCCCCTGACAGGGCCTAGCAATCAGCCCCAGCATTTT. Residues: CASSPLTGPSNQPQHF.

The chain links TRBV3-1 (or the pseudogene TRBV3-2) to TRBJ2-1; TRBD2 aligns across 9 bases. Unmatched junction bases numbered 11, after V lost 4 bases and J lost 7 bases. Germline V gene lookup returns CDR1 LGHDT and CDR2 YNNKEL (reference sequence). The CDR3 runs to 16 residues. The CDR3 spells CASSRNRGGAGNEQFF. In nucleotides, the CDR3 is TGTGCCAGCAGCCGAAATCGCGGGGGGGCGGGTAATGAGCAGTTCTTC.

The chain joins TRBV2 to TRBJ2-7, with 7 bases matching TRBD1. V was clipped by 9 bases and J by 6 bases; unmatched bases: 8. The CDR3 covers 12 residues. Per germline, CDR1 SNHLY and CDR2 FYNNEI. CDR3 coding DNA: TGTGCCAGTTTCTTAAACAGGGGCGAGCAGTACTTC. It yields the protein CASFLNRGEQYF.

This sequence joins TRBV9 and TRBJ1-2; tentatively, D is TRBD1 (5 bases). V was shortened by 4 bases and J by 0 bases, with 13 bases between the two germline ends. The germline V gene has CDR1 SGDLS and CDR2 YYNGEE. This CDR3 contains 15 residues. The CDR3 DNA reads as TGTGCCAGCAGCCCAGGGATGACAACTAACTATGGCTACACCTTC. It codes for CASSPGMTTNYGYTF.

V and J are TRBV27 and TRBJ1-6; 8 nucleotides agree with TRBD1. Germline V CDR1 and CDR2: MNHEY, SMNVEV (reference sequence). This CDR3 is built from 23 residues. The V segment lost 3 bases and the J segment 0 bases; nucleotides outside the gene matches: 22. CDR3 DNA: TGTGCCAGCAGTTTGGTGGGGGGGGGCAGGGGGCTTCCTAGTAGCTCCTATAATTCACCCCTCCACTTT. This codes for CASSLVGGGRGLPSSSYNSPLHF.

The rearrangement links TRBV5-1 to TRBJ2-3, with 10 bases matching TRBD2. The CDR3 has 17 amino acids. CDR1 is SGHRS, CDR2 YFSETQ, per germline. V was clipped by 2 bases and J by 2 bases; unmatched bases: 8. CDR3 nucleotides: TGCGCCAGCAGCTTCCCTTCTAGCGGGGGTTTCACAGATACGCAGTATTTT. Protein: CASSFPSSGGFTDTQYF.